Following are 27 T cell receptor beta chains from one sample sequenced in a study of T-cell memory formation after mild COVID-19. Using its own MiXCR run on the 5' RACE reads, TCRdb lists one record per CDR3 protein. This table holds 130,000 to 150,000 distinct CDR3 sequences, about 6% found once. The sample comprised PBMCs or a T cell subset sorted from them (not recorded which). Source of these receptors: an adult woman who had mild COVID-19 (a few samples of this study predate the infection). Cell type and time point are not known.

This clonotype was found a few times. The genes are TRBV7-9 and TRBJ2-7; TRBD1 agrees at 9 bases. The V and J ends lost 4 bases and 1 base, in that order; junction bases with no gene match: 5. The CDR3 sequence is 15 residues long. Germline CDR1 SEHNR, CDR2 FQNEAQ (reference sequence). The CDR3 here is CASSWVGTGSYEQYF. In DNA, the CDR3 is TGTGCCAGCAGCTGGGTAGGGACAGGGTCCTACGAGCAGTACTTC.

Ten or more counts support this clonotype. This rearrangement joins TRBV20-1 to TRBJ2-5, with D perhaps TRBD2 (6 bases). V dropped 0 bases and J dropped 5 bases, with 13 bases sitting between them. CDR1 DFQATT and CDR2 SNEGSKA come from the germline V gene (reference sequence). CDR3 size: 14 residues. The CDR3 sequence: CSAREHWGGETQYF. CDR3 DNA sequence: TGCAGTGCTAGAGAGCATTGGGGAGGCGAGACCCAGTACTTC.

This clonotype has a count of ten or more. V is TRBV29-1 and J is TRBJ2-4; no firm D call. The V gene's germline CDR1 is SQVTM and CDR2 ANQGSEA. V dropped 5 bases and J dropped 6 bases, with 8 bases sitting between them. The CDR3 has 11 residues. CDR3 nucleotide sequence: TGCAGCGTTCCCGGAACAAACATTCAGTACTTC. Encoded protein: CSVPGTNIQYF. Full variable domain (missing parts from reference TRBV29-1 and TRBJ2-4): SAVISQKPSRDICQRGTSLTIQCQVDSQVTMMFWYRQQPGQSLTLIATANQGSEATYESGFVIDKFPISRPNLTFSTLTVSNMSPEDSSIYLCSVPGTNIQYFGAGTRLSVL.

The V gene is TRBV7-2, the J gene TRBJ2-3; possibly TRBD2 for D (5 bases). This CDR3 spans 14 amino acids. Germline assignment: CDR1 SGHTA and CDR2 FQGNSA. Trimming cost V 3 bases and J 6 bases, with 13 bases left between them. The CDR3 coding sequence is TGTGCCAGCAGCTTTGGGATAGCGTCGGATACGCAGTATTTT. Translating it yields CASSFGIASDTQYF.

This clonotype has ten or more counts. V usage is TRBV12-3 or TRBV12-4 and J usage is TRBJ2-1; D could derive from TRBD1 or TRBD2 (5 bases each). V lost 6 bases and J 5 bases, leaving 11 bases between the germline ends. This CDR3 is 13 amino acids long. The CDR3 protein is CASSHGTNNEQFF. CDR3 nucleotide sequence: TGTGCCAGCAGCCATGGGACCAACAATGAGCAGTTCTTC.

CDR3 sequence (DNA): TGTGCCAGCAGCCGATCCCGCCAGGGGTATAGCTATGGCTACACCTTC. Translated: CASSRSRQGYSYGYTF. The rearrangement links TRBV12-3 or TRBV12-4 to TRBJ1-2; D may be TRBD1 (6 bases). V was clipped by 6 bases and J by 4 bases, with 21 bases between them. This CDR3 contains 16 residues.

The V call is TRBV20-1, the J call TRBJ2-3; the match to TRBD1 covers 7 bases. Germline CDR1 is DFQATT and CDR2 is SNEGSKA (reference sequence). V shed 5 bases, J shed 0 bases, and the junction held 2 bases outside the gene matches. The CDR3 has 13 amino acids. In DNA, the CDR3 is TGCAGTGCTGGGGACAGTAGCACAGATACGCAGTATTTT. Residues: CSAGDSSTDTQYF.

This clonotype was picked up a small number of times. V gene TRBV7-2 combines with J gene TRBJ2-7, with 9 bases lining up with TRBD1. Losses at the gene ends were 1 base for V and 4 bases for J; bases not matched to a gene: 5. Germline V gives CDR1 SGHTA, CDR2 FQGNSA. The CDR3 covers 15 residues. The CDR3, as DNA: TGTGCCAGCAGCTTAGGGGGACAGGGCCTTTACGAGCAGTACTTC. Protein: CASSLGGQGLYEQYF.

This clonotype was seen a few times. V is TRBV4-1 and J is TRBJ1-5, with 9 bases lining up with TRBD1. After removal of 4 bases from V and 0 bases from J, the junction contained 10 bases not matched to a gene. Germline CDR1 reads MGHRA; CDR2 reads YSYEKL. The CDR3 has 18 residues. The CDR3, as DNA: TGCGCCAGCAGCCTATTTCAGGACAGGGGATTTAGCAATCAGCCCCAGCATTTT. Residues: CASSLFQDRGFSNQPQHF.

The rearrangement links TRBV7-2 to TRBJ2-7; D might be TRBD1 or TRBD2, each matching 7 bases. The germline gives CDR1 SGHTA, CDR2 FQGNSA. Trimming shortened V by 2 bases and J by 3 bases, and 17 bases separated the two germline ends. This CDR3 is built from 16 residues. The CDR3 coding sequence is TGTGCCAGCAGCTTACAGGGCAGGGGGAGGGGCTACGAGCAGTACTTC. Amino acids: CASSLQGRGRGYEQYF.

In this sample, this clonotype turned up a few times. This sequence joins TRBV12-3 or TRBV12-4 and TRBJ1-1, with D unresolved. The CDR3 sequence is 13 residues long. Trimming stripped 6 bases from V and 1 base from J, with 9 bases between. The CDR3 reads CASSRDTNTEAFF. In DNA, the CDR3 is TGTGCCAGCAGCCGCGATACGAACACTGAAGCTTTCTTT.

This clonotype was observed many times. The chain recombines TRBV9 with TRBJ2-1; D possibly corresponds to TRBD1 (5 bases). Germline values: CDR1 SGDLS, CDR2 YYNGEE. CDR3 size: 15 residues. V lost 2 bases, J lost 4 bases, and 13 bases lay in between. In nucleotides, the CDR3 is TGTGCCAGCAGCGTCGGTAAGGGGCCTTACAATGAGCAGTTCTTC. This encodes CASSVGKGPYNEQFF.

The chain links TRBV12-3 or TRBV12-4 to TRBJ2-5; D assignment may be TRBD1 or TRBD2 (6 bases each). The CDR3 is 16 residues long. V lost 3 bases, J lost 2 bases, and 16 bases lay in between. The DNA of the CDR3 is TGTGCCAGCAGTTTTGGGGGGCCACCCCAACAAGAGACCCAGTACTTC. Its protein product is CASSFGGPPQQETQYF.

A word on this clonotype: A much larger clone sits a single nucleotide away, making a read error possible. V is TRBV6-5 and J is TRBJ1-2; a possible D gene is TRBD1 (5 bases). The CDR3 runs 13 residues. Germline lookup yields CDR1 MNHEY and CDR2 SVGAGI. The CDR3 loop is CASTWDRNSGYTF. DNA for the CDR3: TGTGCCAGCACCTGGGACCGAAACTCTGGCTACACCTTC.

The rearrangement links TRBV18 to TRBJ2-7; 10 bases align to TRBD1. The CDR3 totals 15 residues. V was clipped by 2 bases and J by 2 bases; unmatched bases: 3. Per germline, CDR1 KGHSH and CDR2 LQKENI. The CDR3 DNA is TGTGCCAGCTCACCAGACAGGGGGCAGGCCTACGAGCAGTACTTC. Encoded protein: CASSPDRGQAYEQYF.

V and J are TRBV7-9 and TRBJ2-1; D not certain. The CDR3 sequence is 13 residues long. The ends were cut back, 5 bases at V and 7 bases at J, with 12 bases in the middle. CDR1 is SEHNR and CDR2 is FQNEAQ in the germline V gene (reference sequence). The DNA of the CDR3 is TGTGCCAGCAGCAGCCTTTGGATGAATGAGCAGTTCTTC. Protein sequence: CASSSLWMNEQFF. Together with reference TRBV7-9 and TRBJ2-1, the CDR3 gives the full variable domain: DTGVSQNPRHKITKRGQNVTFRCDPISEHNRLYWYRQTLGQGPEFLTYFQNEAQLEKSRLLSDRFSAERPKGSFSTLEIQRTEQGDSAMYLCASSSLWMNEQFFGPGTRLTVL.

Only a few counts were recorded for this clonotype. The V and J genes are TRBV7-2 and TRBJ2-3; D gene uncertain. The germline CDR1 and CDR2 sequences are SGHTA and FQGNSA. V was trimmed by 5 bases and J by 0 bases, leaving 15 bases between them. CDR3 length: 16 amino acids. CDR3 residues: CASSEVGTTSTDTQYF. The CDR3, as DNA: TGTGCCAGCAGCGAAGTCGGCACAACTAGCACAGATACGCAGTATTTT.

This clonotype was seen only a few times. The chain employs TRBV6-5 and TRBJ1-3; no firm D call. V was shortened by 6 bases and J by 4 bases, with 19 bases between the two germline ends. CDR3 length: 16 amino acids. Germline values: CDR1 MNHEY, CDR2 SVGAGI. The DNA for the CDR3 is TGTGCCAGCAGCCGCCTTAGCCCAAGTCGAGGAAACACCATATATTTT. Protein sequence: CASSRLSPSRGNTIYF.

This clonotype occurred many times. The chain links TRBV29-1 to TRBJ2-7, with no clear D. The CDR3 is 12 amino acids. V shed 4 bases and J shed 5 bases, with 12 bases lying between them. The germline V gene has CDR1 SQVTM and CDR2 ANQGSEA. CDR3: CSVGLSAHEQYF. In DNA form, the CDR3 reads TGCAGCGTTGGGTTGTCAGCCCACGAGCAGTACTTC.

The J gene is TRBJ2-7, the V gene TRBV11-2; TRBD2 agrees at 7 bases. The germline CDR1 and CDR2 sequences are SGHAT and FQNNGV. CDR3 size: 15 residues. V shed 1 base and J 3 bases; nucleotides not matched to a gene: 6. CDR3 amino acids: CASSLGPGGVYEQYF. The CDR3 DNA reads TGTGCCAGCAGCTTAGGTCCTGGGGGGGTCTACGAGCAGTACTTC.

The J gene is TRBJ2-1, the V gene TRBV6-2 or TRBV6-3; 7 bases are shared with TRBD2. V shed 9 bases, J shed 4 bases, and the junction held 9 bases outside the gene matches. The CDR3 is 14 residues long. CDR1 is MNHEY and CDR2 is SVGEGT in the germline V gene. In DNA form, the CDR3 reads TGTGCCAGTAATCCGGGACTAAGGTACAATGAGCAGTTCTTC. It translates to CASNPGLRYNEQFF.

There are many counts of this clonotype. CDR3 amino acids: CATTRDRRSPLHF. The CDR3 nucleotides read TGTGCCACGACCCGGGACCGTCGTTCACCCCTCCACTTT. This chain uses TRBV12-3 or TRBV12-4 with TRBJ1-6, with TRBD1 as a possible D gene (5 bases). With 10 bases removed from V and 9 bases from J, the gap between germline ends came to 16 bases. The CDR3 length is 13 residues.

This clonotype appeared a few times. The V gene is TRBV12-3 or TRBV12-4, the J gene TRBJ1-6; D not resolved. The ends were cut back, 1 base at V and 6 bases at J, with 7 bases in the middle. This CDR3 contains 14 residues. This CDR3 reads CASSLGGANSPLHF. In DNA form, the CDR3 reads TGTGCCAGCAGTTTAGGGGGAGCTAATTCACCCCTCCACTTT.

In this sample, this clonotype turned up a few times. This chain links TRBV6-5 with TRBJ2-4; D may be TRBD1 (5 bases). V was shortened by 6 bases and J by 6 bases, with 12 bases between the two germline ends. The germline gives CDR1 MNHEY, CDR2 SVGAGI. The CDR3 sequence is 13 residues long. CDR3 sequence reads: CASRLDSRNIQYF. The CDR3 nucleotides read TGTGCCAGCAGACTCGACAGCAGAAACATTCAGTACTTC.

V and J are TRBV20-1 and TRBJ1-1, with D possibly TRBD1 on 5 matching bases. The V gene lost 3 bases and the J gene lost 5 bases, with 10 bases spanning the gap. Germline V gene lookup returns CDR1 DFQATT and CDR2 SNEGSKA (reference sequence). This CDR3 is 12 amino acids long. The CDR3 DNA sequence: TGCAGTGCTAGTGAGGGGTGGACTGAAGCTTTCTTT. Protein product: CSASEGWTEAFF.

This clonotype has just a few counts. The J gene is TRBJ2-7, the V gene TRBV7-2, with D possibly matching TRBD2 (5 bases). The germline V gene encodes CDR1 SGHTA and CDR2 FQGNSA. CDR3 size: 15 residues. The ends were cut back, 5 bases at V and 3 bases at J, with 17 bases in the middle. CDR3 DNA: TGTGCCAGCAGCCTCGGACTGGCAATGAGCTACGAGCAGTACTTC. It translates to CASSLGLAMSYEQYF.

Notes on this clonotype: This could be a read error, since a much larger clone is one nucleotide away. V gene TRBV7-6 combines with J gene TRBJ1-5, with 7 bases identical to TRBD1. Germline CDR1 and CDR2: SGHVS and FNYEAQ. The length of the CDR3 is 15 residues. The CDR3 DNA sequence: TGTGCCAGCAGCCGACGACAGGGAAGCAATCGGCCCCAGCATTTT. This gives the protein CASSRRQGSNRPQHF.